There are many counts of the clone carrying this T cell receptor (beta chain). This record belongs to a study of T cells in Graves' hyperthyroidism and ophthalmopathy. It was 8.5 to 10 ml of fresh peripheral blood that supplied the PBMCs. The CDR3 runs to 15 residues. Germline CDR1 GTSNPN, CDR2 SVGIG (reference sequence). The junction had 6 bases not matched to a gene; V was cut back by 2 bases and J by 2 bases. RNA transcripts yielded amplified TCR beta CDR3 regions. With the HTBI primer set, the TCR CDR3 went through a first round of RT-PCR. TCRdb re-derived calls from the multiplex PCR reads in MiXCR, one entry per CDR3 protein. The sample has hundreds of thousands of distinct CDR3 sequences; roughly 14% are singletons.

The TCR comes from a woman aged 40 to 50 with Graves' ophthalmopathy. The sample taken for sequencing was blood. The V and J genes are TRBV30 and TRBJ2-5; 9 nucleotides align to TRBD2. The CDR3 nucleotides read TGTGCCTGGAGTTCCAAAGCGGGAGGACAAGAGACCCAGTACTTC. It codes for CAWSSKAGGQETQYF.